The T cell receptor beta chain described here comes from a study of T cell responses to AZD1222 COVID-19 vaccine. Study-wide results and limits: As reported, nearly half of all spike-specific TCRs target variant regions that are unmutated.

This clone was picked up a small number of times. Its antigen is not identified. V lost 6 bases, J lost 3 bases, and 7 bases stayed unmatched. Per germline, CDR1 LGHDT and CDR2 YNNKEL (reference sequence). This CDR3 comprises 17 residues. Clones were read by immunoSEQ multiplex PCR, and TCRdb kept only the in-frame ones, dropping some. The sample contains 65,000 to 80,000 clones, 92% of which appear only once. The chain couples TRBV3-1 (or the pseudogene TRBV3-2) to TRBJ2-1; 14 bases are a match to TRBD2. This specimen consisted of peripheral blood, obtained on day 0 of MenACWY control vaccination. This TCR was recovered from an adult in good health. CDR3 in amino acids: CASRGTSGRLGYNEQFF. DNA of the CDR3: TGTGCCAGCAGGGGGACTAGCGGGAGATTGGGCTACAATGAGCAGTTCTTC.